A selection of T cell receptor beta chains follows, all from one sample in a study of shared clonotypes between healthy human individuals. This table comes from immunoSEQ multiplex PCR, and its TCRdb copy is limited to in-frame clones, with some not included. The sample comprises 2 million to 2.5 million clones, over 90% of which are singletons, and about 0.37% rests with the top ten. The sample consisted of naive CD4+ T cells from PBMCs. The receptors here all came from a man between 18 and 35 years old in good health. Some clones in this sample may be carry-over from other donors' samples. The CDR3 runs from the conserved cysteine through the conserved F or W. D genes are given only for firm matches. Rows may omit the clone size; those that give it use once, few, many or a size class.

. . TRBJ1-2 TRBV7-3 TGTGCCAGCAGCTTAGGTACAGGACGAGGCTACACCTTC CASSLGTGRGYTF
TRBD1 . TRBJ1-5 TRBV2 TGTGCCAGCAGACAGGGGTATAATCAGCCCCAGCATTTT CASRQGYNQPQHF
. . TRBJ2-5 TRBV27 TGTGCCAGCAGTCTCCCGGGACATCAAGAGACCCAGTACTTC CASSLPGHQETQYF
. . TRBJ1-6 TRBV2 TGTGCCAGCGGTCGGACAAAGGAGTCACCCCTCCACTTT CASGRTKESPLHF
. . TRBJ2-7 TRBV7-3 TGTGCCAGCAGCCATCGGAACTCCTACGAGCAGTACTTC CASSHRNSYEQYF
. . TRBJ2-1 TRBV7-3 TGTGCCAGCAGCTTAATGAGGGCCCGGGATGAGCAGTTCTTC CASSLMRARDEQFF
. . TRBJ2-5 TRBV7-3 TGTGCCAGCAGCTACGGGACCCAAGAGACCCAGTACTTC CASSYGTQETQYF
. . TRBJ2-3 TRBV5-6 TGTGCCAGCAGCTTGGGCGGAGGGGTCACAGATACGCAGTATTTT CASSLGGGVTDTQYF
TRBD2 . TRBJ2-1 TRBV7-3 TGTGCCAGCAGCCCTCTCGATAGCGGGAGAAACAATGAGCAGTTCTTC CASSPLDSGRNNEQFF
TRBD2 . TRBJ2-3 TRBV4-1 TGCGCCAGCAGCCACCTAGCGGGGACGACAGATACGCAGTATTTT CASSHLAGTTDTQYF
TRBD2 . TRBJ2-3 TRBV11-2 TGTGCCAGCAGCTTGGCGGGGGGGGATACGCAGTATTTT CASSLAGGDTQYF
. few TRBJ2-5 TRBV9 TGTGCCAGCAGCGGGCGAGTGGGCAGCCAAGAGACCCAGTACTTC CASSGRVGSQETQYF
. . TRBJ1-2 TRBV4-3 TGCGCCAGCAGCCAAGAGCTGGGGGGTCCCTATGGCTACACCTTC CASSQELGGPYGYTF
TRBD2 . TRBJ2-2 TRBV30 TGTGCCTGGCATAACAAACAACCCGGGACTAGCGGGAGAGCTAGCACCGGGGAGCTGTTTTTT CAWHNKQPGTSGRASTGELFF
. . TRBJ1-1 TRBV2 TGTGCCAGCAGCGACAGATCCCTTGACACTGAAGCTTTCTTT CASSDRSLDTEAFF
. . TRBJ2-3 TRBV5-1 TGCGCCAGCAGCTTGGCCGCACCTACAGATACGCAGTATTTT CASSLAAPTDTQYF
. . TRBJ2-7 TRBV30 TGTGCCTGGAGTGTCTCTGCATACGAGCAGTACTTC CAWSVSAYEQYF
. . TRBJ1-1 TRBV5-1 TGCGCCAGCAGCTTGGGTGGGGAGGCTGGCACTGAAGCTTTCTTT CASSLGGEAGTEAFF
. . TRBJ2-1 TRBV11-2 TGTGCCAGCAGCCTCATTGGGTCTCCAGAGCAGTTCTTC CASSLIGSPEQFF
. . TRBJ1-4 TRBV2 TGTGCCAGCAGTGGTCGGCAGGGAGAATTTAGTTTGGGTAATGAAAAACTGTTTTTT CASSGRQGEFSLGNEKLFF
. . TRBJ2-7 TRBV5-1 TGCGCCAGCAGCTTTCCCGGGCCAGGGGCCAACGAGCAGTACTTC CASSFPGPGANEQYF
TRBD2 . TRBJ2-1 TRBV5-4 TGTGCCAGCAGCTTGCCCCGACTAGCGGACAACAATGAGCAGTTCTTC CASSLPRLADNNEQFF
. . TRBJ2-7 TRBV4-3 TGCGCCAGCAGCCACGGGTGGAGGGAGTCCTACGAGCAGTACTTC CASSHGWRESYEQYF